What follows is one T cell receptor (beta chain) and its context. Assignment of participants to cohorts was predicated upon participant-reported clinical history. TCRdb keeps only in-frame clones here, not all; method: immunoSEQ multiplex PCR. Among about 380,000 clones, roughly 86% were seen once, and the ten largest hold 1.3%. The record originates from a study of blood T cell repertoires in COVID-19. The overall study: Samples came from the United States, Italy and Spain, spanning acute and convalescent COVID-19. The analysed material was cDNA or gDNA that came from T cells, B-cell-depleted T cells, or PBMCs.

Germline V CDR1 and CDR2: MNHEY, SVGAGI. There are 15 residues in the CDR3. V was trimmed by 1 base and J by 3 bases, leaving 11 bases between them. The clonotype comes from a man aged 25-45 years who had recovered from COVID-19. This chain joins TRBV6-5 and TRBJ2-3; D gene ambiguous. The sequencing input was PBMCs or T cells enriched from blood (not recorded which). CDR3 in amino acids: CASSYFRPETDTQYF. CDR3 bases: TGTGCCAGCAGTTACTTCCGTCCAGAAACAGATACGCAGTATTTT.